The 12 T cell receptor beta chains below were found in one sample sequenced in a study of T cell responses to AZD1222 COVID-19 vaccine. Sequencing used immunoSEQ multiplex PCR; TCRdb keeps in-frame clones, though not all of them. The repertoire holds around 150,000 clones, approximately 94% seen once, with 1.3% in the top ten. The specimen comprised peripheral blood, sampled on day 0 of AZD1222 vaccination. The receptors derive from an adult in good health.

This rearrangement joins TRBV27 to TRBJ2-1, with D possibly being TRBD2 (6 bases). V dropped 6 bases and J dropped 0 bases, with 12 bases sitting between them. Per the germline V gene, CDR1 is MNHEY and CDR2 is SMNVEV (reference sequence). The CDR3 totals 15 residues. CDR3 amino acids: CASRVAASSYNEQFF. CDR3 sequence (DNA): TGTGCCAGCAGAGTAGCGGCGAGCTCCTACAATGAGCAGTTCTTC.

This clone was counted a single time. V and J are TRBV5-1 and TRBJ2-1; D uncertain. The V gene's germline CDR1 is SGHRS and CDR2 YFSETQ. The CDR3 length is 11 residues. V lost 4 bases and J 9 bases, leaving 8 bases between the germline ends. Here the CDR3 reads CASSRTREQFF. For the CDR3, the DNA is TGCGCCAGCAGCCGTACCCGTGAGCAGTTCTTC.

This chain uses TRBV5-8 with TRBJ2-1; TRBD2 agrees at 11 bases. Germline CDR1 reads SGHTS; CDR2 reads YDEGEE. The CDR3 has 17 amino acids. Germline trimming cut 1 base from V and 7 bases from J; bases unmatched to any gene: 10. CDR3 protein: CASSLRSLAGVGNEQFF. The CDR3, as DNA: TGTGCCAGCAGCTTGAGATCACTAGCGGGAGTGGGAAATGAGCAGTTCTTC.

The CDR3 nucleotides read TGTGCCAGCAGCTCTCCGGGACAGGTCATCACTGAAGCTTTCTTT. Translation: CASSSPGQVITEAFF. The genes are TRBV6-2 or TRBV6-3 and TRBJ1-1, with 8 bases identical to TRBD1. V trimming: 6 bases; J trimming: 4 bases; junction bases outside the gene matches: 10. CDR3 size: 15 residues. Germline CDR1 reads MNHEY; CDR2 reads SVGEGT.

This chain uses TRBV10-3 with TRBJ1-1, with unresolved D. V was trimmed by 0 bases and J by 5 bases, leaving 10 bases between them. Germline lookup yields CDR1 ENHRY and CDR2 SYGVKD. The CDR3 runs to 14 residues. CDR3 DNA sequence: TGTGCCATCAGTGAGTCGATCTGGGAGACTGAAGCTTTCTTT. Residues: CAISESIWETEAFF.

The rearrangement uses TRBV10-2 and TRBJ1-5, with 7 bases matching TRBD1. CDR3 length: 15 residues. The germline V gene encodes CDR1 WSHSY and CDR2 SAAADI. Losses at the gene ends were 2 bases for V and 6 bases for J; bases not matched to a gene: 7. The CDR3 loop reads CASSEDRVGGQPQHF. CDR3 coding DNA: TGCGCCAGCAGTGAGGACAGGGTAGGAGGTCAGCCCCAGCATTTT.

The count of this clone is one. The rearrangement links TRBV27 to TRBJ2-7, with D perhaps matching TRBD2 (5 bases). The germline V gene has CDR1 MNHEY and CDR2 SMNVEV (reference sequence). The V end was cut by 2 bases, the J end by 2 bases, with 10 bases between. There are 14 residues in the CDR3. CDR3 nucleotides: TGTGCCAGCAGTTTAAGAGGGAATCCCTACGAGCAGTACGTC. Translated, it gives CASSLRGNPYEQYV.

In this sample, this clone turned up once. The J gene is TRBJ2-2, the V gene TRBV29-1; 8 nucleotides match TRBD2. CDR1 SQVTM and CDR2 ANQGSEA come from the germline V gene. The CDR3 is made up of 14 amino acids. After removal of 3 bases from V and 4 bases from J, the junction contained 4 bases not matched to a gene. The CDR3 coding sequence is TGCAGCGTTGACAGCGGGAGTGGCACCGGGGAGCTGTTTTTT. It codes for CSVDSGSGTGELFF.

CDR3 bases: TGTGCCAGCAGCTTTGACGGCCCCTATGGCTACACCTTC. Translating it yields CASSFDGPYGYTF. The V call is TRBV7-2, the J call TRBJ1-2, with D unresolved. Trimming took 3 bases from V and 4 from J, leaving 9 bases between them. Germline V CDR1 and CDR2: SGHTA, FQGNSA. The CDR3 contains 13 residues.

J is TRBJ1-3 and V is TRBV19; D not certain. CDR3 length: 15 amino acids. Germline assignment: CDR1 LNHDA and CDR2 SQIVND (reference sequence). V lost 6 bases and J lost 0, with 12 bases in between. The CDR3 reads CASSTTVYSGNTIYF. The CDR3 bases are TGTGCCAGTAGCACGACGGTCTACTCTGGAAACACCATATATTTT.

The sample holds one count of this clone. The chain carries TRBV19 and TRBJ1-5, with TRBD1 identical over 9 bases. Germline CDR1 is LNHDA and CDR2 is SQIVND (reference sequence). The ends lost 7 bases at V and 4 bases at J; junction bases unmatched: 8. There are 15 residues in the CDR3. The CDR3 region is CASNPGQGGNQPQHF. Here the CDR3 DNA reads TGTGCCAGTAATCCGGGACAGGGAGGGAATCAGCCCCAGCATTTT.

The chain employs TRBV12-3 or TRBV12-4 and TRBJ1-1; D remains ambiguous. The CDR3 loop spans 13 amino acids. The V end lost 6 bases, the J end lost 1 base, and 9 bases lay between the germline ends. CDR3 nucleotides: TGTGCCAGCAGCTACAGACAGAACACTGAAGCTTTCTTT. Translated: CASSYRQNTEAFF.